These 6 T cell receptor beta chains were all obtained from the same sample, sequenced in a study of blood T cell repertoires in COVID-19. TCRdb's table, derived via immunoSEQ multiplex PCR, lists solely in-frame clones and lacks some. The table lists approximately 66,000 clones, roughly 80% of them singletons, with approximately 20% in the top ten. Sequenced material: peripheral blood. The source is a man aged 60 to 69 with acute or convalescent COVID-19.

J is TRBJ2-2 and V is TRBV19; D is perhaps TRBD2 (6 bases). The ends were cut back, 0 bases at V and 1 base at J, with 12 bases in the middle. Germline V gene lookup returns CDR1 LNHDA and CDR2 SQIVND (reference sequence). The CDR3 has 17 amino acids. In DNA, the CDR3 is TGTGCCAGTAGTATAGAGGCCCGGGGACTGAACACCGGGGAGCTGTTTTTT. This codes for CASSIEARGLNTGELFF.

This sequence joins TRBV2 and TRBJ2-1, with TRBD2 as a possible D gene (6 bases). CDR3 length: 15 amino acids. Germline V gives CDR1 SNHLY, CDR2 FYNNEI. The V end lost 1 base, the J end lost 6 bases, and 13 bases lay between the germline ends. For the CDR3, the DNA is TGTGCCAGCAGTGAAGAGGTGGCGGGGAGCAATGAGCAGTTCTTC. It encodes CASSEEVAGSNEQFF.

The V call is TRBV20-1, the J call TRBJ1-6; D is unresolved. The V gene's germline CDR1 is DFQATT and CDR2 SNEGSKA (reference sequence). CDR3 length equals 14 residues. V lost 3 bases and J lost 5, with 11 bases in between. The CDR3: CSASRDTNNSPLHF. The DNA for the CDR3 is TGCAGTGCTAGTCGAGACACCAATAATTCACCCCTCCACTTT.

CDR3 loop: CASSYSIGGRGDTQYF. The CDR3 nucleotides are TGTGCCAGCAGTTACTCGATAGGGGGTCGAGGAGATACGCAGTATTTT. The rearrangement links TRBV6-6 to TRBJ2-3; possibly TRBD1 for D (6 bases). V was clipped by 0 bases and J by 5 bases, with 15 bases between them. This CDR3 region has 16 residues. CDR1 and CDR2 (germline): MNHNY, SVGAGI (reference sequence).

The chain is built from TRBV3-1 (or the pseudogene TRBV3-2) and TRBJ1-1; 12 bases are a match to TRBD1. This CDR3 is 16 amino acids long. Losses at the gene ends were 4 bases for V and 4 bases for J; bases not matched to a gene: 7. The germline gives CDR1 LGHDT, CDR2 YNNKEL (reference sequence). The CDR3 region has the DNA TGTGCCAGCAGCCTCGGGACAGGGGGCATCGGCACTGAAGCTTTCTTT. This translates into CASSLGTGGIGTEAFF.

The chain carries TRBV10-3 and TRBJ1-2; no definite D call. Germline-derived CDR1 and CDR2 are ENHRY and SYGVKD. V gave up 8 bases and J gave up 3 bases, with 13 bases separating them. The length of the CDR3 is 13 residues. The CDR3: CAIYRGVDYGYTF. DNA for the CDR3: TGTGCCATCTATCGGGGAGTAGACTATGGCTACACCTTC.